The clone carrying this T cell receptor beta chain was counted a few times. The method was immunoSEQ multiplex PCR; TCRdb's version includes in-frame clones alone and lacks a portion of them. This sample carries some 1 million clones, about 74% of them seen once, and the ten largest clones take 1.5%. This CDR3 spans 14 amino acids. Germline V CDR1 and CDR2: SGHAT, FQNNGV. Trimming stripped 0 bases from V and 4 bases from J, with 8 bases between. The data are from a study of shared clonotypes between healthy human individuals. The sample was memory CD4+ T cells sorted from blood. The sample's subset: CD45RA-negative fraction. This clonotype was obtained from a man younger than 35 in good health. The chain uses TRBV11-2 and TRBJ2-3, with D hard to call. As DNA, the CDR3 is TGTGCCAGCAGCTTAGATCGGTTCTCAGATACGCAGTATTTT. Its protein is CASSLDRFSDTQYF.